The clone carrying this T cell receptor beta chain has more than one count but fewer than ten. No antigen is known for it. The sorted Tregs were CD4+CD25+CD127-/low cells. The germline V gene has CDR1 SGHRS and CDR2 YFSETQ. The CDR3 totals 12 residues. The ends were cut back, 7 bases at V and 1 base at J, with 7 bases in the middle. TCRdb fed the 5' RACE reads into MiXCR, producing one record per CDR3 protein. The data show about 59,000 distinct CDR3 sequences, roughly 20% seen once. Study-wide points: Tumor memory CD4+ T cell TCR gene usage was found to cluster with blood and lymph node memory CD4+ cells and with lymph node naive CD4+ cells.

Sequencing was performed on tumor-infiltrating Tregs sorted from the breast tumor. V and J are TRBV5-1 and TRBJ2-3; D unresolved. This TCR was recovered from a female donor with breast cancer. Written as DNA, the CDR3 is TGCGCCAGCCGGGTCGGCACAGATACGCAGTATTTT. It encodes CASRVGTDTQYF.